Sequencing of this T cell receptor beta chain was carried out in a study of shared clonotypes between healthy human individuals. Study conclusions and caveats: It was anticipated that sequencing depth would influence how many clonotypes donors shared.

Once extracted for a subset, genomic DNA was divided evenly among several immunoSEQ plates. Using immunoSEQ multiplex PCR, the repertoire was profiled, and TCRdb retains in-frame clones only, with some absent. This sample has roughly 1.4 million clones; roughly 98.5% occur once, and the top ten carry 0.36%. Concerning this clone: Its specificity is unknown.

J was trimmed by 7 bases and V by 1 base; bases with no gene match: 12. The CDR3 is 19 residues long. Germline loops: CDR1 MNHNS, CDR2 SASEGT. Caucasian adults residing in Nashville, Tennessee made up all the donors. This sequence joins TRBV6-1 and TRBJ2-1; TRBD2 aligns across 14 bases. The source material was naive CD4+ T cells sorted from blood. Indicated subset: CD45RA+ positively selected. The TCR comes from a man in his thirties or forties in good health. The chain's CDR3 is CASSEVPARLAGGANEQFF. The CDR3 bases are TGTGCCAGCAGTGAAGTGCCCGCCCGACTAGCGGGAGGGGCTAATGAGCAGTTCTTC.